This T cell receptor (beta chain) was retrieved from a study of blood T cell repertoires in COVID-19. As for the study in general: Donors in the United States, Italy and Spain gave samples during acute or convalescent COVID-19.

V dropped 5 bases and J dropped 0 bases, with 12 bases sitting between them. There are 15 residues in the CDR3. Germline values: CDR1 SGHDT, CDR2 YYEEEE. This table comes from immunoSEQ multiplex PCR, and its TCRdb copy is limited to in-frame clones, with some not included. The table records about 87,000 clones, 70% to 90% of them present only once. The sequencing input was peripheral blood. This sequence joins TRBV5-6 and TRBJ1-5, with D hard to call. The clonotype originates from a man aged 35-49 years with acute or convalescent COVID-19. CDR3 loop: CASSGRGGSNQPQHF. CDR3 sequence (DNA): TGTGCCAGCAGTGGACGGGGAGGTAGCAATCAGCCCCAGCATTTT.